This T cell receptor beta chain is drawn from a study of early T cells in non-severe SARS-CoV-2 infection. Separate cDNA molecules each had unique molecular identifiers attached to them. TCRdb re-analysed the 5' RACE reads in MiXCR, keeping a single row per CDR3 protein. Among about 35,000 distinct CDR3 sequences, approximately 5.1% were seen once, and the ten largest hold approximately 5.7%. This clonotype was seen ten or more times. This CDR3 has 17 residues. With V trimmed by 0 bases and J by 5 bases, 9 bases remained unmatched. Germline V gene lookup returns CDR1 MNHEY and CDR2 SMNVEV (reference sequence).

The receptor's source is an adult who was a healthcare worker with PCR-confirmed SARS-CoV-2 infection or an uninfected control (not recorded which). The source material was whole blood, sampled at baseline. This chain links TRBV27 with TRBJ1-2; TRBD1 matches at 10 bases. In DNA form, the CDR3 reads TGTGCCAGCAGTTTATCCCGGCAAGGGACAGGGGAGTATGGCTACACCTTC. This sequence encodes CASSLSRQGTGEYGYTF.